The present TCR beta chain was sequenced within a study of OX40 agonist ivuxolimab in advanced cancers. Across the whole study: Six ivuxolimab dose levels, 0.01 to 10 mg/kg, were given intravenously every 2 weeks. A male proportion of under 90% was recorded, with mean age roughly 60 years and range 23 to 79.

Regarding this clone: Its specificity is not known.

Study-wide results and caveats: In general, CD8+ T cells held more expanded clones than CD4+ did, on average.

Using immunoSEQ multiplex PCR, the repertoire was profiled, and TCRdb retains in-frame clones only, with some absent. The sample consists of roughly 25,000 clones, approximately 83% of them appearing once. Sequencing used CD4+ or CD8+ T cells sorted from blood, obtained in a trial of the OX40 agonist ivuxolimab. This sequence was found in an adult with an advanced solid tumor such as melanoma, head and neck, liver or kidney cancer.

DNA for the CDR3: TGTGCCAGCAGTGGACGGTACAATGAGCAGTTCTTC. Encoded protein: CASSGRYNEQFF. V usage is TRBV2 and J usage is TRBJ2-1; the D is unclear. V was cut by 4 bases and J by 4 bases, with 5 bases left in between. The CDR3 consists of 12 residues. Germline V lookup: CDR1 SNHLY, CDR2 FYNNEI.